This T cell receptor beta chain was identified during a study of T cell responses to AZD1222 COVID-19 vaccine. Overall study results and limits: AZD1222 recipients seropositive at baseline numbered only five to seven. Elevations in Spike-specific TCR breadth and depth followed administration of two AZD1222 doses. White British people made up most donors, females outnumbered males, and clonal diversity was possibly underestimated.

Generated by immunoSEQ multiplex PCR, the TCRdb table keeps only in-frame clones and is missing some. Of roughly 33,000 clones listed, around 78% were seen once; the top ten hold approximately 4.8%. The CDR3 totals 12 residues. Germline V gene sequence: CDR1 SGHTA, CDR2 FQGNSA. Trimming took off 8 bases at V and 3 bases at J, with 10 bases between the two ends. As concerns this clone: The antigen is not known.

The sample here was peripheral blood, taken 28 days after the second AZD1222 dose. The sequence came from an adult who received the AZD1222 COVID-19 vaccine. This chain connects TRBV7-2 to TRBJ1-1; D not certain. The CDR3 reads CASQPEYTEAFF. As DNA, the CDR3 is TGTGCCAGCCAACCCGAATACACTGAAGCTTTCTTT.